This T cell receptor beta chain was sequenced in a study of shared clonotypes between healthy human individuals. This table comes from immunoSEQ multiplex PCR, and its TCRdb copy is limited to in-frame clones, with some not included. The sample shows more than 2,000,000 clones, just over 90% of them seen only once. The CDR3 length is 16 residues. CDR1 and CDR2 from the germline V gene are LNHNV and YYDKDF (reference sequence). Trimming removed 0 bases from V and 5 bases from J; junction bases left unmatched: 6. Sequenced material: naive CD4+ T cells sorted from blood. Specified subset: CD45RA+ positively selected. The sequence was collected from a man younger than 35 in good health. The J gene is TRBJ1-4, the V gene TRBV15; TRBD1 matches 7 bases. This CDR3 reads CATSRERTGINEKLFF. CDR3 DNA: TGTGCCACCAGCAGAGAAAGGACAGGCATAAATGAAAAACTGTTTTTT.